Each of the 15 T cell receptor beta chains below was sequenced from the same sample in a study of blood T cell repertoires in COVID-19. Libraries were prepared by immunoSEQ multiplex PCR; TCRdb keeps only in-frame clonotypes and omits some of them. The repertoire includes 250,000 or so clones, around 82% of them detected once, and about 4.8% sits in the top ten. Source material: peripheral blood. These receptor sequences come from a woman between 65 and 79 years old with acute or convalescent COVID-19.

Written as DNA, the CDR3 is TGCGCCAGCAGCTTGGGGTTCAGTAATAATTCACCCCTCCACTTT. Translated: CASSLGFSNNSPLHF. The rearrangement uses TRBV5-1 and TRBJ1-6; D is ambiguous. Per germline, CDR1 SGHRS and CDR2 YFSETQ. The ends were cut back, 0 bases at V and 5 bases at J, with 9 bases in the middle. The CDR3 runs 15 residues.

The V call is TRBV7-6, the J call TRBJ2-2; 9 positions agree with TRBD2. The germline CDR1 and CDR2 sequences are SGHVS and FNYEAQ. CDR3 length equals 16 residues. V lost 5 bases to trimming and J lost 8 bases; unmatched junction nucleotides: 12. CDR3 loop: CASSPPGLAGTGELFF. Written as DNA, the CDR3 is TGTGCCAGCAGCCCCCCGGGACTAGCAGGGACTGGGGAGCTGTTTTTT.

This chain links TRBV11-2 with TRBJ1-2; 8 positions match TRBD1. V was clipped by 3 bases and J by 4 bases; unmatched bases: 4. The V gene's germline CDR1 is SGHAT and CDR2 FQNNGV. CDR3 length: 14 amino acids. The CDR3 protein is CASSFGDRIYGYTF. The CDR3 DNA reads as TGTGCCAGCAGCTTCGGGGACAGGATCTATGGCTACACCTTC.

The V and J genes are TRBV28 and TRBJ1-2; the D is unclear. The CDR3 runs 12 residues. Germline lookup yields CDR1 MDHEN and CDR2 SYDVKM. The V end was cut by 3 bases, the J end by 8 bases, with 10 bases between. The CDR3, as DNA: TGTGCCAGCAGTTTGTCGGTGCCGGGCTACACCTTC. It translates to CASSLSVPGYTF.

Regarding this clone: Within the sample, other DNA sequences also encode this same CDR3. V is TRBV9 and J is TRBJ1-2; TRBD1 is a possible D gene (6 bases). The CDR3 totals 14 residues. Germline CDR1 SGDLS, CDR2 YYNGEE. V lost 3 bases, J lost 0 bases, and 9 bases lay in between. The CDR3 DNA follows: TGTGCCAGCAGCGCAGGACAGTCTAACTATGGCTACACCTTC. Translating gives CASSAGQSNYGYTF. The whole variable domain, filled in from reference TRBV9 and TRBJ1-2, reads DSGVTQTPKHLITATGQRVTLRCSPRSGDLSVYWYQQSLDQGLQFLIQYYNGEERAKGNILERFSAQQFPDLHSELNLSSLELGDSALYFCASSAGQSNYGYTFGSGTRLTVV.

The V call is TRBV6-5, the J call TRBJ1-1; D not resolved. CDR1 is MNHEY, CDR2 SVGAGI, per germline. With 8 bases removed from V and 2 bases from J, the gap between germline ends came to 12 bases. The CDR3 runs to 13 residues. The CDR3 region has the DNA TGTGCCAGCGAAGAACTATACAACACTGAAGCTTTCTTT. It translates to CASEELYNTEAFF.

The gene calls are TRBV6-6 and TRBJ2-1; 8 bases agree with TRBD1. V shed 8 bases, J shed 6 bases, and the junction held 6 bases outside the gene matches. CDR1 is MNHNY, CDR2 SVGAGI, per germline (reference sequence). The CDR3 is made up of 13 amino acids. The CDR3 DNA reads TGTGCCAGCGGGGGGACAGGAGGCAATGAGCAGTTCTTC. Translation gives CASGGTGGNEQFF.

The CDR3 region has the DNA TGTGCCAGCAGCCAACTAGCGGGGGACTCCTACGAGCAGTACTTC. Protein: CASSQLAGDSYEQYF. The rearrangement joins TRBV5-4 to TRBJ2-7, with TRBD2 matching over 11 bases. V shed 4 bases, J shed 0 bases, and the junction held 3 bases outside the gene matches. The germline V gene encodes CDR1 SGHNT and CDR2 YYREEE (reference sequence). CDR3 length: 15 amino acids.

The chain employs TRBV19 and TRBJ1-6, with 7 bases that match TRBD1. This CDR3 spans 15 amino acids. V shed 7 bases and J 2 bases; nucleotides not matched to a gene: 5. CDR1 and CDR2 (germline): LNHDA, SQIVND (reference sequence). The CDR3 DNA reads as TGTGCCAGTACCCGACAGGGAGCCTATAATTCACCCCTCCACTTT. Its translation is CASTRQGAYNSPLHF.

CDR3 bases: TGTGCCAGCAGCCAAGTGGCAGGACTCACTGAAGCTTTCTTT. This codes for CASSQVAGLTEAFF. The chain carries TRBV3-1 (or the pseudogene TRBV3-2) and TRBJ1-1; D is ambiguous. Germline V gene lookup returns CDR1 LGHDT and CDR2 YNNKEL (reference sequence). Trimming cost V 1 base and J 4 bases, with 10 bases left between them. The CDR3 totals 14 residues.

As to this clone: This CDR3 is also generated by other DNA sequences in the sample. The chain employs TRBV5-1 and TRBJ1-5; no clear D gene. The CDR3 contains 13 residues. The germline V gene has CDR1 SGHRS and CDR2 YFSETQ. The ends were cut back, 2 bases at V and 4 bases at J, with 7 bases in the middle. Here the CDR3 reads CASSFEGNQPQHF. As DNA, the CDR3 is TGCGCCAGCAGCTTTGAGGGAAATCAGCCCCAGCATTTT.

About this clone itself: Other DNA sequences from this sample encode an identical CDR3 as well. The genes are TRBV7-2 and TRBJ2-5; 8 nucleotides align to TRBD2. V was clipped by 6 bases and J by 2 bases; unmatched bases: 2. Germline CDR1 SGHTA, CDR2 FQGNSA. CDR3 length: 13 residues. CDR3 sequence (DNA): TGTGCCAGCAGTTCTAGCGGGCAAGAGACCCAGTACTTC. This encodes CASSSSGQETQYF.

The chain links TRBV10-3 to TRBJ2-6; 12 bases are a match to TRBD1. The V gene's germline CDR1 is ENHRY and CDR2 SYGVKD. V lost 6 bases and J lost 2; bases outside the gene matches: 11. The CDR3 length is 19 residues. Here the CDR3 DNA reads TGTGCCATCAGCCACACGACGGGACAGGGGGCGCCTGGGGCCAACGTCCTGACTTTC. Its translation is CAISHTTGQGAPGANVLTF.

The genes are TRBV6-5 and TRBJ1-1; D gene ambiguous. The V and J ends lost 2 bases and 6 bases respectively, with 10 bases between them. This CDR3 spans 13 amino acids. Germline assignment: CDR1 MNHEY and CDR2 SVGAGI. DNA for the CDR3: TGTGCCAGCAGTTACATTAAATCCGCTGAAGCTTTCTTT. Translation: CASSYIKSAEAFF.

This clone was observed a handful of times. The chain links TRBV18 to TRBJ1-1, with D perhaps TRBD1 (5 bases). V gave up 1 base and J gave up 5 bases, with 8 bases separating them. The CDR3 consists of 13 residues. Germline-derived CDR1 and CDR2 are KGHSH and LQKENI. The CDR3, as DNA: TGTGCCAGCTCACCACTTCAGGGAACTGAAGCTTTCTTT. It translates to CASSPLQGTEAFF.